This T cell receptor (beta chain) was observed in a study of blood T cell repertoires in COVID-19. Background on the study: Specimens from acute and convalescent COVID-19 originated in the United States, Italy and Spain. PBMCs, B-cell-depleted T cells, or T cells were the source of the cDNA or gDNA that made up the material.

The CDR3 covers 13 residues. Germline V gene data show CDR1 as SGHRS and CDR2 as YFSETQ. V shed 3 bases, J shed 8 bases, and the junction held 5 bases outside the gene matches. In the study's own analysis: Amplifying reference gene primers gave estimates of nucleated cell counts. Repertoires were generated with immunoSEQ multiplex PCR, while TCRdb's copy carries only in-frame clones and drops some. V and J calls and clone size are copied from that table; D and trimming were computed from the DNA. The table lists roughly 300,000 clones, around 87% of them singletons, with approximately 7.8% in the top ten.

The source material was peripheral blood. V and J are TRBV5-1 and TRBJ1-1; 9 bases are shared with TRBD1. The TCR originated in a woman between 45 and 65 years old who had recovered from COVID-19. CDR3 amino acids: CASSYNDRGEAFF. CDR3 DNA: TGCGCCAGCAGCTATAATGACAGGGGGGAAGCTTTCTTT.